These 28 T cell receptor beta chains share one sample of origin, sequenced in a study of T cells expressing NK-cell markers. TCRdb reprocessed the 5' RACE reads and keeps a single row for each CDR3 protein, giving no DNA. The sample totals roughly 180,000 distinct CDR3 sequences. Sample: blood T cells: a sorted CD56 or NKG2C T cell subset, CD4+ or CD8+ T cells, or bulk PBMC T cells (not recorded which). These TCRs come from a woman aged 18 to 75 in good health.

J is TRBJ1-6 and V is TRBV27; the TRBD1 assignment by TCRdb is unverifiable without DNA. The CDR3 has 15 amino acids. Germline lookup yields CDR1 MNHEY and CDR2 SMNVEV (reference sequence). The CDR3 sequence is CASSLSPPGVSPLHF.

This chain's CDR3 is CAISNQGLDYEQYF. V gene TRBV10-3 combines with J gene TRBJ2-7; TCRdb selects TRBD2, and the lack of DNA leaves this call unchecked. Germline values: CDR1 ENHRY, CDR2 SYGVKD. The CDR3 contains 14 residues.

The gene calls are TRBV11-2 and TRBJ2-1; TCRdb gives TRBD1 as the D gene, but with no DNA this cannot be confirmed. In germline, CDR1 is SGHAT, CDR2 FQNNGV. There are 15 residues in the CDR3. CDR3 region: CASSPLRGRYNEQFF.

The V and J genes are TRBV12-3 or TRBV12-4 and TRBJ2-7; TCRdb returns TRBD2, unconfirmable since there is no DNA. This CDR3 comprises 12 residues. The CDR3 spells CASSGGAGEQYF.

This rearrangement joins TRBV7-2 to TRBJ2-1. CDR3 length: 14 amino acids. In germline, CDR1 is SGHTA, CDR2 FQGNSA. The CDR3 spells CASSPAGLYNEQFF.

CDR3 sequence: CASSLPPGITEAFF. The gene calls are TRBV5-6 and TRBJ1-1; TCRdb names TRBD1, which stays unverified in the absence of DNA. CDR3 length: 14 amino acids. Germline CDR1 is SGHDT and CDR2 is YYEEEE.

CDR3 in amino acids: CASGRDKSTDTQYF. The genes are TRBV5-1 and TRBJ2-3; TCRdb lists TRBD1, though no DNA is available to test this call. The CDR3 runs 14 residues. Germline V CDR1 and CDR2: SGHRS, YFSETQ.

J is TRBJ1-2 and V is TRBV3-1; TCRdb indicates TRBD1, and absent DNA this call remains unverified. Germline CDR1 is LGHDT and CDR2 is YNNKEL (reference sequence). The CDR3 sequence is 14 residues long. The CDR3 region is CASSLGTGDYGYTF. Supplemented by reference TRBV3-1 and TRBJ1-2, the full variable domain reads DTAVSQTPKYLVTQMGNDKSIKCEQNLGHDTMYWYKQDSKKFLKIMFSYNNKELIINETVPNRFSPKSPDKAHLNLHINSLELGDSAVYFCASSLGTGDYGYTFGSGTRLTVV.

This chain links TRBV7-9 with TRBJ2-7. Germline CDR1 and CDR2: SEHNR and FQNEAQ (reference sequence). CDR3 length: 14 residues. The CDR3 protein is CASSFGQANYEQYF.

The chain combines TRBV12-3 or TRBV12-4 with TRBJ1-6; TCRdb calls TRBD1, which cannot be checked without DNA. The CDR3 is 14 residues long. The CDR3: CASSVGLARLTLHF.

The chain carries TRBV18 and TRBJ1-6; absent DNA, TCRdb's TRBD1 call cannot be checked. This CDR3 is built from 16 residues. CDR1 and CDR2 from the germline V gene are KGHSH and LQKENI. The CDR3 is CASSPGQGERNSPLHF.

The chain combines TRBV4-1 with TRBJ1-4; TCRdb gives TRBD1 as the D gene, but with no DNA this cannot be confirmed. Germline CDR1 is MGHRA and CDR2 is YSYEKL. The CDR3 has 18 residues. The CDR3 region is CASSQDLIGGTTNEKLFF.

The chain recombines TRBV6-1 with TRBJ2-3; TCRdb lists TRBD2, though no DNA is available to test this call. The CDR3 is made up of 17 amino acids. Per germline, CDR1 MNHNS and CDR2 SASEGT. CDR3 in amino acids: CASRPRLAGLYTDTQYF.

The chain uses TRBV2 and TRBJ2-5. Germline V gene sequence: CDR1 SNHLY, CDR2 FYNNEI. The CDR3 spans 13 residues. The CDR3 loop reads CASSEAGFGTQYF.

CDR3 in amino acids: CASSSRLQGPNEKLFF. This chain joins TRBV9 and TRBJ1-4; TCRdb outputs TRBD1, but without DNA this stays unchecked. The germline V gene has CDR1 SGDLS and CDR2 YYNGEE. CDR3 length equals 16 residues.

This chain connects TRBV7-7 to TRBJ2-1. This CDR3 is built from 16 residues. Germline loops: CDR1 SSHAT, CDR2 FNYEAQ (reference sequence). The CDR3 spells CATRPEIYSSYNEQFF.

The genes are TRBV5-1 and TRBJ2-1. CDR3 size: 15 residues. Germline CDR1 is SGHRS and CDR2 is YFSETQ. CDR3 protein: CASSLEVSLYNEQFF.

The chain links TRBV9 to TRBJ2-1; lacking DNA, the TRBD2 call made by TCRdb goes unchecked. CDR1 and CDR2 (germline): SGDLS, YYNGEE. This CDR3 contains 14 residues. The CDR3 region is CASSVGTIGNEQFF. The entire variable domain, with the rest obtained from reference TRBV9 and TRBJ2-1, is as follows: DSGVTQTPKHLITATGQRVTLRCSPRSGDLSVYWYQQSLDQGLQFLIQYYNGEERAKGNILERFSAQQFPDLHSELNLSSLELGDSALYFCASSVGTIGNEQFFGPGTRLTVL.

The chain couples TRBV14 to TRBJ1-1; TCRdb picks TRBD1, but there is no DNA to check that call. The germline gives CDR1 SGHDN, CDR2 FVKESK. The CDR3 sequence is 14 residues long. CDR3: CASSQGHRDTEAFF.

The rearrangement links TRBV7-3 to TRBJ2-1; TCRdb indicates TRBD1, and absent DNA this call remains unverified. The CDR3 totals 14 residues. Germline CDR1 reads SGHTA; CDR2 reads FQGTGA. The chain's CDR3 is CASSAGTVYNEQFF. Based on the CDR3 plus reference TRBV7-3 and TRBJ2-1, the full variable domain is GAGVSQTPSNKVTEKGKYVELRCDPISGHTALYWYRQSLGQGPEFLIYFQGTGAADDSGLPNDRFFAVRPEGSVSTLKIQRTERGDSAVYLCASSAGTVYNEQFFGPGTRLTVL.

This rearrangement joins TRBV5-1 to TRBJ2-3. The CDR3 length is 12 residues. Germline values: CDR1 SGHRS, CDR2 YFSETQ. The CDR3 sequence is CASSQNGDTQYF.

CDR3 protein: CASSQDPRSNEKLFF. This chain uses TRBV4-1 with TRBJ1-4. The CDR3 spans 15 residues. Germline CDR1 MGHRA, CDR2 YSYEKL.

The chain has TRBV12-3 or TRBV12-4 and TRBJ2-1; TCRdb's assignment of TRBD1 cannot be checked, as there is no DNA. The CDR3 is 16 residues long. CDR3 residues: CASQSLRDNSYNEQFF.

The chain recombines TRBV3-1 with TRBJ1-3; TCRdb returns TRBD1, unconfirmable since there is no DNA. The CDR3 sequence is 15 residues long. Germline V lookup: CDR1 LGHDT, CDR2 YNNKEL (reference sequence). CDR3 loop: CASSQQGRTGNTIYF.

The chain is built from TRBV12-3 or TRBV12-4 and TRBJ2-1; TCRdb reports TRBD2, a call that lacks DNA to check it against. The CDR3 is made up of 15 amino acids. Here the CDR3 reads CASSLFSAAPNEQFF.

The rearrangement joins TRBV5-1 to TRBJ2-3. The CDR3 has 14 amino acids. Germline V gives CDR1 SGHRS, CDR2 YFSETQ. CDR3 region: CASSLDLAKDTQYF.

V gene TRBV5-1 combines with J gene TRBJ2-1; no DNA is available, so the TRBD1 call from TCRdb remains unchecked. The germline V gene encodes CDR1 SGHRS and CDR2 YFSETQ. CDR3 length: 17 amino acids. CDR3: CASSIPGTSSSYNEQFF. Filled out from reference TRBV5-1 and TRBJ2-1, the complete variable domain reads KAGVTQTPRYLIKTRGQQVTLSCSPISGHRSVSWYQQTPGQGLQFLFEYFSETQRNKGNFPGRFSGRQFSNSRSEMNVSTLELGDSALYLCASSIPGTSSSYNEQFFGPGTRLTVL.

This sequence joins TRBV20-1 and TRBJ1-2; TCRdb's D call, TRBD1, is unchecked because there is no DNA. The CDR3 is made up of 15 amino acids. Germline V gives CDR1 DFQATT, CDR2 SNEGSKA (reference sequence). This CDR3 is CSARRDRAWNYGYTF.